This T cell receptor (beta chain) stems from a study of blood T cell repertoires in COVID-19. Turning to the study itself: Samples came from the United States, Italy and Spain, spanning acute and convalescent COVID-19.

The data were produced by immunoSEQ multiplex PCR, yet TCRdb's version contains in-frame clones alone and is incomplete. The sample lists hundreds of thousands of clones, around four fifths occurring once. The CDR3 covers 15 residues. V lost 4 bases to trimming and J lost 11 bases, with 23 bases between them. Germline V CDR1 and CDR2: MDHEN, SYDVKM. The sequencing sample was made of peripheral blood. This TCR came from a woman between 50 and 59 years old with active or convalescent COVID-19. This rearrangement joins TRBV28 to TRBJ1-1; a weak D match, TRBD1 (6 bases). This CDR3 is CASSSVNRVPVQAFF. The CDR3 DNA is TGTGCCAGCAGTTCCGTAAACAGGGTCCCCGTCCAGGCTTTCTTT.